This T cell receptor (beta chain) was profiled in a study of T cells after yellow fever vaccination. A single record per CDR3 protein comes from TCRdb applying MiXCR to the 5' RACE reads. The sample records 500,000 to 650,000 distinct CDR3 sequences, 12% being singletons. The V gene end was trimmed by 6 bases and the J gene end by 0 bases; junction bases not matched to a gene: 11. In germline, CDR1 is KGHSH, CDR2 LQKENI. The CDR3 is made up of 16 amino acids. The genes are TRBV18 and TRBJ2-7; 7 positions match TRBD2. The material was PBMCs, obtained on the day of the yellow fever booster vaccination. This clonotype originated in a man aged 30 to 39 who received the YFV17D yellow fever vaccine. CDR3 bases: TGTGCCAGCTCGCTTACAGCGGGACCTGGCTCCTACGAGCAGTACTTC. This codes for CASSLTAGPGSYEQYF.